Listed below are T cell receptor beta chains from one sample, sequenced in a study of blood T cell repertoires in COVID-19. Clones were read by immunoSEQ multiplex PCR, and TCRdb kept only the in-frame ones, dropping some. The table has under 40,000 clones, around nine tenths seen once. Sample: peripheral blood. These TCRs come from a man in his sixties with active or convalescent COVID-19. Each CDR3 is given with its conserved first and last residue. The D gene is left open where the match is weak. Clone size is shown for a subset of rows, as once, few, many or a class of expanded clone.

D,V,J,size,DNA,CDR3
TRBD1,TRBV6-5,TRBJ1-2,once,TGTGCCAGCAGTTACTCGGAGGGGGCGGGTAACTATGGCTACACCTTC,CASSYSEGAGNYGYTF
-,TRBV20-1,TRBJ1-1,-,TGCAGTGTGGCGGGGGCCACTGAAGCTTTCTTT,CSVAGATEAFF
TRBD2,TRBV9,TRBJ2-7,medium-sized,TGTGCCAGCAGTCGGGGGAGGGGATCCTCCTACGAGCAGTACTTC,CASSRGRGSSYEQYF
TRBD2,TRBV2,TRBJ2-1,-,TGTGCCAGCAGGGAGGGGACTAGCGGGTACAATGAGCAGTTCTTC,CASREGTSGYNEQFF
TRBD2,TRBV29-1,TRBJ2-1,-,TGCAGCGCCCGGGGGGGGGAGCTGAATGAGCAGTTCTTC,CSARGGELNEQFF
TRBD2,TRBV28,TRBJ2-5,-,TGTGCCAGCAGACTAGCGGGAGTGGAGACCCAGTACTTC,CASRLAGVETQYF
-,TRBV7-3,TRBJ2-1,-,TGTGCCAGCAGCCCGCCGGGAGAAAATGAGCAGTTCTTC,CASSPPGENEQFF
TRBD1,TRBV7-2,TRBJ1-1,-,TGTGCCAGCAGCCGGGACAGGGCGAGCGCTGAAGCTTTCTTT,CASSRDRASAEAFF
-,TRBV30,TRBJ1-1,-,TGTGCCTGGATCCTCGAGGACACTGAAGCTTTCTTT,CAWILEDTEAFF
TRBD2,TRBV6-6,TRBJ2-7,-,TGTGCCAGCGGAACACCTAGCGGGAGCCGGAACGAGCAGTACTTC,CASGTPSGSRNEQYF
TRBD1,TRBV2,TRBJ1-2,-,TGTGCCAGCACCCTCGACAGGGACTCTAACTATGGCTACACCTTC,CASTLDRDSNYGYTF
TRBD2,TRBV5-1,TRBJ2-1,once,TGCGCCAGCAGCTTGGCCGAAGCGGGACCCTACAATGAGCAGTTCTTC,CASSLAEAGPYNEQFF
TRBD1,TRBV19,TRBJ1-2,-,TGTGCCAGTAGGATTTCATCGACAGGGTACTATGGCTACACCTTC,CASRISSTGYYGYTF
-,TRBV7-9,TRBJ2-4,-,TGTGCCAGCAGCTTACCGGTAGCCAAAAACATTCAGTACTTC,CASSLPVAKNIQYF
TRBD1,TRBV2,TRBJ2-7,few,TGTGCCAGCAGTCTCCGGACACAGGGGGCCGCCTACGAGCAGTACTTC,CASSLRTQGAAYEQYF
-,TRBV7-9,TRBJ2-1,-,TGTGCCAGCAGCCCGGGAGAGAGACGGTTATACAATGAGCAGTTCTTC,CASSPGERRLYNEQFF
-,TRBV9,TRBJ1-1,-,TGTGCCAGCAGCGTAGTTCCGGACAGTGAAGCTTTCTTT,CASSVVPDSEAFF
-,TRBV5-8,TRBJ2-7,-,TGTGCCAGCAGCTTGGCTAGGGGCTCCTACGAGCAGTACTTC,CASSLARGSYEQYF
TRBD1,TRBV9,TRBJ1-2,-,TGTGCCAGCAGCGTCGCCAACAGGGGCGAATATGGCTACACCTTC,CASSVANRGEYGYTF
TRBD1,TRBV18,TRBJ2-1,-,TGTGCCAGCTCACCTTCAGGGGGCAGCTACAATGAGCAGTTCTTC,CASSPSGGSYNEQFF
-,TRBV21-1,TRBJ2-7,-,TGTGCCAGCTTTGTTGGGGACAGGGGATTGAGAGGGCACGAGCAGTACTTC,CASFVGDRGLRGHEQYF
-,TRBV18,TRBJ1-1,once,TGTGCCAGCTCACCCAAACAGGTTATGAACACTGAAGCTTTCTTT,CASSPKQVMNTEAFF
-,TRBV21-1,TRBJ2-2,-,TGTGCCAGCAGCACCTCATTTCCCGTGGACAGGGAGTTCGCGAACACCGGGGAGCTGTTTTTT,CASSTSFPVDREFANTGELFF
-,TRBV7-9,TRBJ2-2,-,TGTGCCAGCAGCCCTCAGGGGCCCGGGGAGCTGTTTTTT,CASSPQGPGELFF
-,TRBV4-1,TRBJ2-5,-,TGCGCCAGCAGCCGGGGCCCAGCGGGTATACAAGAGACCCAGTACTTC,CASSRGPAGIQETQYF
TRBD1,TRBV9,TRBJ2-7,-,TGTGCCAGCAGCGTAGGACAGGGGACCTACGAGCAGTACTTC,CASSVGQGTYEQYF
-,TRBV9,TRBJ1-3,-,TGTGCCAGCAGCGCCAGACACTCCCGCTCTGGAAACACCATATATTTT,CASSARHSRSGNTIYF
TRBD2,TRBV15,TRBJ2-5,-,TGTGCCACCAGCAGACCCAAGGGACTAGCGGGAGTATTGGAACGGGAGACCCAGTACTTC,CATSRPKGLAGVLERETQYF
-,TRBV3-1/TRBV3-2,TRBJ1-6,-,TGTGCCAGCAGCCAAGCTCCCGAGACGGGGGATAATTCACCCCTCCACTTT,CASSQAPETGDNSPLHF
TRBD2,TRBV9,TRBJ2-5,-,TGTGCCAGCAGCGTTGCGGGGGACCAGGGGACCCAGTACTTC,CASSVAGDQGTQYF
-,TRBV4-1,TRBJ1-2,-,TGCGCCAGCAGCCAAGATCACGGGGGGTTTGGCTACACCTTC,CASSQDHGGFGYTF
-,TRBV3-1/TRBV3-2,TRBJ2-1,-,TGTGCCAGCAGCCAAGGCGGTGGTACCTACAATGAGCAGTTCTTC,CASSQGGGTYNEQFF
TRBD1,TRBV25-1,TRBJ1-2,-,TGTGCCAGCAGGGACAGGGGCGTCATTGGCTACACCTTC,CASRDRGVIGYTF
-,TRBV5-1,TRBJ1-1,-,TGCGCCAGCAGCTTAAAACTGGACACTGAAGCTTTCTTT,CASSLKLDTEAFF
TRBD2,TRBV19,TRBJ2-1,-,TGTGCCAGTAGTCTGACTAGCGGAATATACAATGAGCAGTTCTTC,CASSLTSGIYNEQFF
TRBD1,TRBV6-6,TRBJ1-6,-,TGTGCCAGCAGTCTGCCCGGGACAGGGGTATCACCCCTCCACTTT,CASSLPGTGVSPLHF
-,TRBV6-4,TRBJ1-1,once,TGTGCCAGCAGTGACTCGAGAGGGGGACGGACTGAAGCTTTCTTT,CASSDSRGGRTEAFF
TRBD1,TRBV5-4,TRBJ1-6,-,TGTGCCAGCAGCACCTGGACAGGGGGGAATTCACCCCTCCACTTT,CASSTWTGGNSPLHF
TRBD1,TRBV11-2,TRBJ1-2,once,TGTGCCAGCAGCTTGATGGCCGGGACAGCAGTGTATGGCTACACCTTC,CASSLMAGTAVYGYTF
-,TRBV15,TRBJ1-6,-,TGTGCCACCAGCAGAGAGAGGGCAGGGGAGATCTCCTATAATTCACCCCTCCACTTT,CATSRERAGEISYNSPLHF
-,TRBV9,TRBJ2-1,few,TGTGCCAGCAGCGTAGAAGGGCGGGGCTCCTACAATGAGCAGTTCTTC,CASSVEGRGSYNEQFF
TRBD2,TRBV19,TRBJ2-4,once,TGTGCCAGTAGCCGACAGTCCAGCGGGGACATTCAGTACTTC,CASSRQSSGDIQYF
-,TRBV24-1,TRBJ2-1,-,TGTGCCACCACCGACTTCCCCTACAATGAGCAGTTCTTC,CATTDFPYNEQFF
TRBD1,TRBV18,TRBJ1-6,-,TGTGCCAGCTCACCTATCGGGACAGGGGTGACGAGTTCACCCCTCCACTTT,CASSPIGTGVTSSPLHF
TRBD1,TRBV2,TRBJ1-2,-,TGTGCCAGCAGCGGACAGGGGCCCAACTATGGCTACACCTTC,CASSGQGPNYGYTF
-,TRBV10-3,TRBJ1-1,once,TGTGCCATCAGGACTCTCACTGAAGCTTTCTTT,CAIRTLTEAFF
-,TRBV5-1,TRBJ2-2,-,TGCGCCAGCAGCTTGGGGGCAGGGGACACCGGGGAGCTGTTTTTT,CASSLGAGDTGELFF
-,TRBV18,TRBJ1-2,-,TGTGCCAGCTCCGAGACAGTTCCTCCTAACTATGGCTACACCTTC,CASSETVPPNYGYTF
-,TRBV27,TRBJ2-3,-,TGTGCCAGCAGTCCCTCATATCCCGAACATCGAGATACGCAGTATTTT,CASSPSYPEHRDTQYF
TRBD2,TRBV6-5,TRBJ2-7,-,TGTGCCAGCAGTTACTCTGGCGGGAGCCCCTACGAGCAGTACTTC,CASSYSGGSPYEQYF